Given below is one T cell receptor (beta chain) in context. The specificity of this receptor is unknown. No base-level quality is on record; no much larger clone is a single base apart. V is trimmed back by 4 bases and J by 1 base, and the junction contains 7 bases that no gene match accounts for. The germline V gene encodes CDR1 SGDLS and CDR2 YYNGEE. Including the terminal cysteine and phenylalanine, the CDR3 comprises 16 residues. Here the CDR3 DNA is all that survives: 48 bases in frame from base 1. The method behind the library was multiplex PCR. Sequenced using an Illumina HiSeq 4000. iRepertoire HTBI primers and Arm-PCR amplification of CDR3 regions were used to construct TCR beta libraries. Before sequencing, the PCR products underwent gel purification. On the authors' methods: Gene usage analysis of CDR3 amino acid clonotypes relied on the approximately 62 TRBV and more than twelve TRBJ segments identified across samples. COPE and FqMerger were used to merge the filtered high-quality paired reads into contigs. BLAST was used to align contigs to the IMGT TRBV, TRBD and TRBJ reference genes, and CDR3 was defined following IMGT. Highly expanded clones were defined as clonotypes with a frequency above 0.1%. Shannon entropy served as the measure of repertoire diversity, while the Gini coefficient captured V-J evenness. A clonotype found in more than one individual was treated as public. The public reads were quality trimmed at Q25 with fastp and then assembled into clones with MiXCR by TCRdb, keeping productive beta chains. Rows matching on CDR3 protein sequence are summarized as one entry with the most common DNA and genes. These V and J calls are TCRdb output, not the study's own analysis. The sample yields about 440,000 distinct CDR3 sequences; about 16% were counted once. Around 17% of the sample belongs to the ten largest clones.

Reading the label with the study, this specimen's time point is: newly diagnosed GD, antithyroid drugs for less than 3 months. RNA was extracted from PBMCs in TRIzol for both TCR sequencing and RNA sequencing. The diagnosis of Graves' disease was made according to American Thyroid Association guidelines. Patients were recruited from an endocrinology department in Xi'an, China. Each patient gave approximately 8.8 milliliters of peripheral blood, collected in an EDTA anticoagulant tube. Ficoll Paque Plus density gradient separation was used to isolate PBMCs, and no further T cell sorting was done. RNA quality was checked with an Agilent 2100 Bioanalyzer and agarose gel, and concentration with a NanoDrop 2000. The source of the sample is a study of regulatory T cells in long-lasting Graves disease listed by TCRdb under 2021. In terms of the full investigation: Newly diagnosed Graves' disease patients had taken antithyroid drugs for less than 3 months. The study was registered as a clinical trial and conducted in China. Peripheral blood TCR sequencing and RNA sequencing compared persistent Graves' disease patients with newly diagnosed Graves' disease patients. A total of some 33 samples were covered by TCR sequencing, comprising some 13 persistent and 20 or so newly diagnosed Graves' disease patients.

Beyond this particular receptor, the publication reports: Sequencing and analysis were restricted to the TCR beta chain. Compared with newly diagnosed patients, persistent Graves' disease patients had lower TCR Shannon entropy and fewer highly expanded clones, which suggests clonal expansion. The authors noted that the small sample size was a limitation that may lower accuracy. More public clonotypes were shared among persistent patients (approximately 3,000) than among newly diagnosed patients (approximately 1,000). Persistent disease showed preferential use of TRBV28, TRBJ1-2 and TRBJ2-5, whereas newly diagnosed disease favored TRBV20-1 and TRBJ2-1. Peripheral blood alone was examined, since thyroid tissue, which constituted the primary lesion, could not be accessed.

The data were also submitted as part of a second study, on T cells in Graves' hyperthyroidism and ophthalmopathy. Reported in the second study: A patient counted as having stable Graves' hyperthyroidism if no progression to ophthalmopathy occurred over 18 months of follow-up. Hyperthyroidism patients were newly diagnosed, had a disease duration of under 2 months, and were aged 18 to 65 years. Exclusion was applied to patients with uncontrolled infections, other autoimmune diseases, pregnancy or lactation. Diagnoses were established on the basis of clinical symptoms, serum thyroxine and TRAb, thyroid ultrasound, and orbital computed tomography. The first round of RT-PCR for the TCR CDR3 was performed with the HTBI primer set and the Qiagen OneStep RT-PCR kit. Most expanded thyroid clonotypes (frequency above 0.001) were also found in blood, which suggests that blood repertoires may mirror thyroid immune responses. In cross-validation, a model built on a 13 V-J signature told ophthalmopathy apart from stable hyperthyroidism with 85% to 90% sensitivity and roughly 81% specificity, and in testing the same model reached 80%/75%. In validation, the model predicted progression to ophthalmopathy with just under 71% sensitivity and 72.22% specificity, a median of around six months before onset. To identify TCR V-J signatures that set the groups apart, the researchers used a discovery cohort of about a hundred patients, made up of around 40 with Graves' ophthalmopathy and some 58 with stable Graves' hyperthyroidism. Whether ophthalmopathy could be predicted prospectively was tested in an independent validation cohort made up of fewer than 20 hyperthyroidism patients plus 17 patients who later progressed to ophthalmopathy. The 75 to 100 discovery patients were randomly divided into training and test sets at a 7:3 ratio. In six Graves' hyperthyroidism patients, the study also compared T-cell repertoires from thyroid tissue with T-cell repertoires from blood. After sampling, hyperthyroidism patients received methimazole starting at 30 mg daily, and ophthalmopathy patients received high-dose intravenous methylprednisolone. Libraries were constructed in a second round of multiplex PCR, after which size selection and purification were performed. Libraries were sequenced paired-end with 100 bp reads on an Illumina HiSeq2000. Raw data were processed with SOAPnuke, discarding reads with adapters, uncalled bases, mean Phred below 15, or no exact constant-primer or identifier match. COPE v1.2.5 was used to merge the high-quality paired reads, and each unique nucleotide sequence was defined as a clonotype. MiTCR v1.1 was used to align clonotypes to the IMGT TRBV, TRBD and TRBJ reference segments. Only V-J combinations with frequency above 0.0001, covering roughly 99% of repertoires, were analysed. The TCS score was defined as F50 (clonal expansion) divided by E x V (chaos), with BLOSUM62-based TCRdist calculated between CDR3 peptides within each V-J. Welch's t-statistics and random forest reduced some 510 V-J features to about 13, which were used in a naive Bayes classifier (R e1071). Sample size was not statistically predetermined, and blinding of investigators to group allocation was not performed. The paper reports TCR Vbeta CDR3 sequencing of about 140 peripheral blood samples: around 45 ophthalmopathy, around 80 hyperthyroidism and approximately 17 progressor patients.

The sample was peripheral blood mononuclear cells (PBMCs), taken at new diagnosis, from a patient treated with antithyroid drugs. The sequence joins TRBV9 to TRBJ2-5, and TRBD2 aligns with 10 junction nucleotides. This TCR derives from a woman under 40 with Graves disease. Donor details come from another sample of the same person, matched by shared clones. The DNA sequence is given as TGTGCCAGCAGCTCTGGACTAGCGGTGCTCCAAGAGACCCAGTACTTC. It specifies CASSSGLAVLQETQYF.